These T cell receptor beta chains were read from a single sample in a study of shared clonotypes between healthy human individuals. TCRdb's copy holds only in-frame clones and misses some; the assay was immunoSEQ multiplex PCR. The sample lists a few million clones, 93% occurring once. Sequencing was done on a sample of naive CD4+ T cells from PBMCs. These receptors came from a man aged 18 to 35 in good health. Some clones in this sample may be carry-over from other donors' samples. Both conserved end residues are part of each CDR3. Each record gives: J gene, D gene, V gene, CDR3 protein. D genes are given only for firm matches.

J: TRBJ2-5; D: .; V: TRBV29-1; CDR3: CSVRQGTMQETQYF
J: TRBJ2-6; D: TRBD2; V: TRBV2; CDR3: CASSLRGGLSSGANVLTF
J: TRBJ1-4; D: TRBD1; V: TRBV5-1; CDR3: CASSLGQGAGLTNEKLFF
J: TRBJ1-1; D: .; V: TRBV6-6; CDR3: CASCNRVVNTEAFF
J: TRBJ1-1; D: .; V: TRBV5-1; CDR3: CASSEREGADTEAFF
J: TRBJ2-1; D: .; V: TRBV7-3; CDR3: CASSPSTGEQFF
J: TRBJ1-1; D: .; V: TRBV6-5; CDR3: CASSRGGALGTEAFF
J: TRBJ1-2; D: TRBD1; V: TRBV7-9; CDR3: CASSSQGYGYTF
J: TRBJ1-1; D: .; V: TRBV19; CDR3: CASSILDGEAFF
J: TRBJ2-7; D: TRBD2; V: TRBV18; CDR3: CASSFSGTSGRVPTYEQYF
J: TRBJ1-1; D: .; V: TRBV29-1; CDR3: CSGQSFNTEAFF
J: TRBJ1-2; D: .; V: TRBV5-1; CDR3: CASSLGGMGGYTF
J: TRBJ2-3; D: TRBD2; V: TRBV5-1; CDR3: CASSYGLAGGIAGTDTQYF
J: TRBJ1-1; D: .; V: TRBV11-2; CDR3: CASSLDRGGQAFF
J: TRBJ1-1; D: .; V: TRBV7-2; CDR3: CASSLAGPREAFF
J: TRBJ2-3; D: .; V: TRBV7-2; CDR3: CASSLVNGDATQYF
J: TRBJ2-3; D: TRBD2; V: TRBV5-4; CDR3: CASSPLAGASADTQYF
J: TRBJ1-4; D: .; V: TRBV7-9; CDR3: CASSLGWSERHNEKLFF
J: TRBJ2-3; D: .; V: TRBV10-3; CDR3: CAISESGEGAGTDTQYF